This record covers a single T cell receptor (beta chain). Its antigen is not known. The source of the sample is a study of T cell responses to AZD1222 COVID-19 vaccine. Trimming took off 6 bases at V and 3 bases at J, with 18 bases between the two ends. The CDR3 has 15 amino acids. Germline V lookup: CDR1 MNHEY, CDR2 SVGAGI. Sequencing used immunoSEQ multiplex PCR; TCRdb keeps in-frame clones, though not all of them. The table includes 150,000 to 200,000 clones, 92% detected once. Findings of the study overall: In all cases, repertoires were sampled only after the peak T cell response. Recipients of AZD1222 seropositive at baseline numbered only 5 to 7. Donors were mostly white British, more females; clonal diversity possibly underestimated.

This specimen consisted of peripheral blood, obtained 28 days after the second AZD1222 dose. The TCR comes from an adult who received the AZD1222 COVID-19 vaccine. The J gene is TRBJ2-7, the V gene TRBV6-5, with D possibly matching TRBD2 (6 bases). The CDR3 DNA reads as TGTGCCAGCAGCCCGTTTAGCGGACTGAGCTACGAGCAGTACTTC. This encodes CASSPFSGLSYEQYF.